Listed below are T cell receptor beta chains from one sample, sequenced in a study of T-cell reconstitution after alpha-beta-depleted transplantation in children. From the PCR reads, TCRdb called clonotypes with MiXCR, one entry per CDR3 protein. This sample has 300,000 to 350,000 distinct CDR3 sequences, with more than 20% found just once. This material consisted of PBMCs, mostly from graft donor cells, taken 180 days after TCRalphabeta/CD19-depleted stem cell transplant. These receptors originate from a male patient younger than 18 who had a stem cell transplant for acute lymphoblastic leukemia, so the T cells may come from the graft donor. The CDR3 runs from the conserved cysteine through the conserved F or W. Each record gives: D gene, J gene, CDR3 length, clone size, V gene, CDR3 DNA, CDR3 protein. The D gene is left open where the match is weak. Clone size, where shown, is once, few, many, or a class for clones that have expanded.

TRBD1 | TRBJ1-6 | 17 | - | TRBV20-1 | TGCAGTGCTAGAGATCGGGGCAACCGGGACAGGGGGCGGCCCCTCCACTTT | CSARDRGNRDRGRPLHF
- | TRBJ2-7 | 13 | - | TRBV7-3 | TGTGCCAGCAGCTTGAACCCGACCTACGAGCAGTACTTC | CASSLNPTYEQYF
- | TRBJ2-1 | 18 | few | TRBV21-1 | TGTGCCAGCAGCAGAAGCCGGGACAGGAGTTTCTCCTACAATGAGCAGTTCTTC | CASSRSRDRSFSYNEQFF
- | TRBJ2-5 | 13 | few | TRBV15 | TGTGCCACCAGCAGAGCCCTCATTGAGACCCAGTACTTC | CATSRALIETQYF
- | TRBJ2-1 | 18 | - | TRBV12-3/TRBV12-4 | TGTGCCAGCAGTTTTCGGCTAGGCCCTTATGGCTCCTACAATGAGCAGTTCTTC | CASSFRLGPYGSYNEQFF
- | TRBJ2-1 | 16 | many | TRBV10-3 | TGTGCCATCAGTGAGTCGAACGGAGGGACCTACAATGAGCAGTTCTTC | CAISESNGGTYNEQFF
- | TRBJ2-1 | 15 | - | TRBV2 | TGTGGCCAGCACTCGGAGGGCCCGTCCTACAATGAGCAGTTCTTC | CGQHSEGPSYNEQFF
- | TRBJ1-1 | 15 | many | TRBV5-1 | TGCGCCAGCAGCTTTGAGAACGCACAGAACACTGAAGCTTTCTTT | CASSFENAQNTEAFF
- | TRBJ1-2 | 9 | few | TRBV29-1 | TGCAGCGTTGAGGGTAACAGACACTTC | CSVEGNRHF
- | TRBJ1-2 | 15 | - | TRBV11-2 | TGTGCCAGCAGCCCCCGAGTAGGGACGAACTATGGCTACACCTTC | CASSPRVGTNYGYTF
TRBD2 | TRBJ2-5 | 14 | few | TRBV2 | TGTGCCAGCACTAAAAACGTCGGGGGGGAGACCCAGTACTTC | CASTKNVGGETQYF
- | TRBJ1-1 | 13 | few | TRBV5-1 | TGCGCCAGCAGCGTGCCCGGGAACACTGAAGCTTTCTTT | CASSVPGNTEAFF
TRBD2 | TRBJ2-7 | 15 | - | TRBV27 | TGTGCCAGCAGTCCCCGACTAGCGGGAGGTTTTGAGCAGTACTTC | CASSPRLAGGFEQYF
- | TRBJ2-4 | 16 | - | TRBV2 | TGTGCCAGCAGTGAAGCAGGCGGCGTCGCCAAAAACATTCAGTACTTC | CASSEAGGVAKNIQYF
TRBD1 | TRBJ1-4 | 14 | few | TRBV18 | TGTGCCAGCTCATCGACAGGGACGAATGAAAAACTGTTTTTT | CASSSTGTNEKLFF
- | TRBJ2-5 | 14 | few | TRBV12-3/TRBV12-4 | TGTGCCAGCAGTAGGATCCAGTACCAAGAGACCCAGTACTTC | CASSRIQYQETQYF
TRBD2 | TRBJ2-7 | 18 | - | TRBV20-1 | TGCAGTGCTAGAGATCCCCACCCGGGACTAGGAACTCCCTACGAGCAGTACTTC | CSARDPHPGLGTPYEQYF
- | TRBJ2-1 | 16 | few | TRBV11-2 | TGTGCCAGCAGCTTGGGGTGGGAGGTTTTCTACAATGAGCAGTTCTTC | CASSLGWEVFYNEQFF
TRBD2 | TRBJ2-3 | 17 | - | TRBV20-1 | TGCAGTGCTAGAGATGGTCGGCTCCGGGAGGGCCTGGTTACGCAGTATTTT | CSARDGRLREGLVTQYF
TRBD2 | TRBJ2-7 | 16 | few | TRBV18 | TGTGCCAGCTCACCACCCGGACTAGCGGGAGGAAACGAGCAGTACTTC | CASSPPGLAGGNEQYF
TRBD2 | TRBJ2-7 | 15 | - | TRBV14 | TGTGCCAGCAGCCATACTAGCGGGAGATACTACGAGCAGTACTTC | CASSHTSGRYYEQYF
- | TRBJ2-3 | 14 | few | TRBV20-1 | TGCAGTGCTAGAGGCCCGGGCGCCACAGATACGCAGTATTTT | CSARGPGATDTQYF
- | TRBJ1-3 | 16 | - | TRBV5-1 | TGCGCCAGCAGCCCCTCCGGACGCATCTCTGGAAACACCATATATTTT | CASSPSGRISGNTIYF
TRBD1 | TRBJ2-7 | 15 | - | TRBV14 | TGTGCCAGCAGCCGAGGGACAGAGAGCTCCTACGAGCAGTACTTC | CASSRGTESSYEQYF